This record covers a single T cell receptor (beta chain). The data originate from a study of Ad26.COV2.S vaccination and SARS-CoV-2 variants. Stated treatment: about 20 received Ad26.COV2.S at low or high dose, single or two shots; 5 received placebo; per-sample allocation not given. The investigators took samples on day 63 after the first vaccine or placebo injection. Some clones are missing from TCRdb's copy, which holds only in-frame ones; the method was immunoSEQ multiplex PCR. This sample has about 390,000 clones; approximately 91% occur once, and the top ten carry under 4%. The sequence came from a person between 18 and 59 years old who received the Ad26.COV2.S COVID-19 vaccine or a placebo. This material consisted of peripheral blood, taken in a trial of Ad26.COV2.S vaccine versus placebo.

The CDR3 loop reads CASSHSYSEKQYF. DNA of the CDR3: TGTGCCAGCAGCCATAGCTATTCGGAGAAGCAGTACTTC. The chain joins TRBV14 to TRBJ2-7; D gene uncertain. The V end lost 3 bases, the J end lost 8 bases, and 14 bases lay between the germline ends. This CDR3 has 13 amino acids. Germline-derived CDR1 and CDR2 are SGHDN and FVKESK. Full variable domain (rest looked up from reference TRBV14 and TRBJ2-7): EAGVTQFPSHSVIEKGQTVTLRCDPISGHDNLYWYRRVMGKEIKFLLHFVKESKQDESGMPNNRFLAERTGGTYSTLKVQPAELEDSGVYFCASSHSYSEKQYFGPGTRLTVT.